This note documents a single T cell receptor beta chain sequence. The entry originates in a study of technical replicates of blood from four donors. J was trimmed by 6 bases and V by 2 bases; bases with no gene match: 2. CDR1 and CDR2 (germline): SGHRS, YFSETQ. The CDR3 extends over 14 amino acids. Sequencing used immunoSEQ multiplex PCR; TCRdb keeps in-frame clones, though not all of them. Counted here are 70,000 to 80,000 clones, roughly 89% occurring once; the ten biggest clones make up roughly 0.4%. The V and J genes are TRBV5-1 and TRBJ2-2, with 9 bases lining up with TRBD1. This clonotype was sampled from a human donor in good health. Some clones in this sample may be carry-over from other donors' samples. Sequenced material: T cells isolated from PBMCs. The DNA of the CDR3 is TGCGCCAGCAGCTTCTGGACAGGGGCCGGGGAGCTGTTTTTT. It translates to CASSFWTGAGELFF.